These 20 T cell receptor beta chains share one sample of origin, sequenced in a study of T-cell reconstitution after alpha-beta-depleted transplantation in children. Unique molecular identifiers tagged the TCRbeta library. TCRdb re-derived calls from the PCR reads in MiXCR, one entry per CDR3 protein. This repertoire shows roughly 350,000 distinct CDR3 sequences, under 13% found once; its top ten account for roughly 2.5%. The material sequenced was PBMCs from the stem cell graft donor, taken from the stem cell graft. The receptors shown here come from a human donor who donated a stem cell graft to a child with acute lymphoblastic leukemia.

This chain joins TRBV7-9 and TRBJ2-4, with 7 bases lining up with TRBD1. This CDR3 region has 13 residues. V gave up 5 bases and J gave up 4 bases; unmatched junction bases: 2. The germline V gene encodes CDR1 SEHNR and CDR2 FQNEAQ (reference sequence). The CDR3 sequence: CASSQGEKNIQYF. The CDR3 DNA follows: TGTGCCAGCAGCCAGGGGGAGAAAAACATTCAGTACTTC.

The V call is TRBV7-2, the J call TRBJ2-7, with a weak D call TRBD2 (6 bases). Trimming took 0 bases from V and 3 from J, leaving 9 bases between them. CDR3 length: 14 amino acids. Germline V gene lookup returns CDR1 SGHTA and CDR2 FQGNSA. The CDR3 coding sequence is TGTGCCAGCAGCTTAGCGTCGGGAGTCTACGAGCAGTACTTC. Its protein is CASSLASGVYEQYF. The full variable domain, rest sourced from reference TRBV7-2 and TRBJ2-7, is GAGVSQSPSNKVTEKGKDVELRCDPISGHTALYWYRQSLGQGLEFLIYFQGNSAPDKSGLPSDRFSAERTGGSVSTLTIQRTQQEDSAVYLCASSLASGVYEQYFGPGTRLTVT.

Ten or more counts support this clonotype. The genes are TRBV6-2 or TRBV6-3 and TRBJ2-1; D unresolved. Deletions cut 4 bases from V and 1 base from J, with 11 bases between. The germline V gene encodes CDR1 MNHEY and CDR2 SVGEGT. The CDR3 consists of 15 residues. The CDR3 bases are TGTGCCAGCAGTTTCCAGTCCCGATCCTACAATGAGCAGTTCTTC. As protein: CASSFQSRSYNEQFF.

This clonotype was seen more than once but under ten times. The gene calls are TRBV12-3 or TRBV12-4 and TRBJ1-3, with 10 nucleotides matching TRBD1. The ends lost 6 bases at V and 2 bases at J; junction bases unmatched: 1. CDR3 size: 14 residues. As DNA, the CDR3 is TGTGCCAGCAGGACAGGGGGCGCTGGAAACACCATATATTTT. Translation gives CASRTGGAGNTIYF.

The V gene is TRBV20-1, the J gene TRBJ2-1; D uncertain. CDR3 size: 11 residues. Looked up from germline, CDR1 is DFQATT and CDR2 is SNEGSKA (reference sequence). The CDR3 DNA sequence: TGCGGCTATGTCTCCTACAATGAGCAGTTCTTC. This translates into CGYVSYNEQFF.

This clonotype was detected many times. This sequence joins TRBV11-3 and TRBJ2-3, with D maybe TRBD2 (6 bases). The V gene lost 1 base and the J gene lost 2 bases, with 10 bases spanning the gap. The CDR3 consists of 15 residues. The germline gives CDR1 SGHNT, CDR2 YENEEA. CDR3: CASSLGEVHTDTQYF. Here the CDR3 DNA reads TGTGCCAGCAGCTTAGGGGAGGTGCACACAGATACGCAGTATTTT.

V usage is TRBV4-3 and J usage is TRBJ2-1, with 7 bases lining up with TRBD2. The junction had 3 bases not matched to a gene; V was cut back by 1 base and J by 0 bases. This CDR3 spans 16 amino acids. The germline V gene has CDR1 LGHNA and CDR2 YSLEER. The CDR3 here is CASSQVASGSYNEQFF. The DNA of the CDR3 is TGCGCCAGCAGCCAAGTAGCTAGCGGCTCCTACAATGAGCAGTTCTTC.

This rearrangement joins TRBV24-1 to TRBJ2-4; no clear D gene. V lost 3 bases and J 5 bases, leaving 7 bases between the germline ends. Germline V gene lookup returns CDR1 KGHDR and CDR2 SFDVKD. This CDR3 has 13 residues. DNA for the CDR3: TGTGCCACCAGTGATACCCTCCAAAACATTCAGTACTTC. It yields the protein CATSDTLQNIQYF.

Comment on this clonotype: One end of the junction does not line up with germline, which may come from a read error. This chain connects TRBV12-3 or TRBV12-4 to TRBJ2-5; either TRBD1 or TRBD2 may supply D (6 bases each). CDR3 length: 15 residues. DNA of the CDR3: TGTGCCAGCAGCCCACTAGGGGGGCCCCAAGAGATCCAGTACTTC. Protein product: CASSPLGGPQEIQYF.

The chain combines TRBV6-4 with TRBJ2-1, with 8 bases lining up with TRBD2. The germline CDR1 and CDR2 sequences are MRHNA and SNTAGT. This CDR3 is 15 amino acids long. The J segment lost 3 bases and the V segment lost 4 bases, leaving 5 bases of the junction unmatched. CDR3 bases: TGTGCCAGCAGTGTCGACGCGGGAGGCTACAATGAGCAGTTCTTC. It codes for CASSVDAGGYNEQFF.

This clonotype was picked up a small number of times. The chain recombines TRBV20-1 with TRBJ2-1, with 8 positions matching TRBD2. V was clipped by 2 bases and J by 5 bases; unmatched bases: 5. Germline values: CDR1 DFQATT, CDR2 SNEGSKA (reference sequence). This CDR3 contains 14 residues. The CDR3 nucleotides read TGCAGTGCTAGAAAGCGGGGGCTTCACAATGAGCAGTTCTTC. Protein product: CSARKRGLHNEQFF.

The V call is TRBV7-3, the J call TRBJ2-1; TRBD2 matches 7 bases. The CDR3 runs 16 residues. Trimming cost V 1 base and J 8 bases; bases outside gene matches: 11. Per germline, CDR1 SGHTA and CDR2 FQGTGA. CDR3: CASSLMAGVPSDEQFF. CDR3 in DNA: TGTGCCAGCAGCTTAATGGCGGGAGTCCCTTCGGATGAGCAGTTCTTC.

This clonotype has ten or more counts. This chain links TRBV4-1 with TRBJ2-3, with 10 bases lining up with TRBD2. V lost 0 bases, J lost 6 bases, and 12 bases stayed unmatched. Germline V CDR1 and CDR2: MGHRA, YSYEKL. This CDR3 contains 18 residues. The DNA for the CDR3 is TGCGCCAGCAGCCAAGATGGATTCCCTAGCGGGAGTTCGGATACGCAGTATTTT. This codes for CASSQDGFPSGSSDTQYF.

This clonotype occurred a few times. The chain recombines TRBV12-3 or TRBV12-4 with TRBJ1-2; D is undetermined. The CDR3 has 12 amino acids. The germline V and J ends were trimmed by 6 bases and 0 bases, with 5 bases remaining between them. For the CDR3, the DNA is TGTGCCAGCAGCCCTACTAACTATGGCTACACCTTC. Its translation is CASSPTNYGYTF.

In its sample, this clonotype was seen a few times. The gene calls are TRBV7-3 and TRBJ2-3; D is undetermined. This CDR3 region has 12 residues. Trimming stripped 5 bases from V and 5 bases from J, with 8 bases between. Germline CDR1 is SGHTA and CDR2 is FQGTGA. The CDR3 loop is CASSPGQDTQYF. The CDR3 DNA follows: TGTGCCAGCAGCCCCGGCCAAGATACGCAGTATTTT.

There are a few counts of this clonotype. The gene calls are TRBV20-1 and TRBJ2-1; 7 nucleotides match TRBD2. CDR3 length: 16 residues. Losses at the gene ends were 1 base for V and 9 bases for J; bases not matched to a gene: 15. The germline V gene has CDR1 DFQATT and CDR2 SNEGSKA (reference sequence). CDR3 loop: CSARGKRDPGLGEQFF. Written as DNA, the CDR3 is TGCAGTGCTAGAGGAAAGCGGGACCCAGGGTTGGGTGAGCAGTTCTTC.

This clonotype was detected only a few times. V gene TRBV7-2 combines with J gene TRBJ2-1; 8 bases align to TRBD2. J lost 5 bases, V lost 5 bases, and 5 bases had no gene match. The CDR3 contains 14 residues. Germline-derived CDR1 and CDR2 are SGHTA and FQGNSA. Written as DNA, the CDR3 is TGTGCCAGCAGCCTGGGACTAGTGAACAATGAGCAGTTCTTC. This sequence encodes CASSLGLVNNEQFF.

The chain links TRBV5-6 to TRBJ1-2; TRBD1 matches 7 bases. This CDR3 has 14 residues. The germline gives CDR1 SGHDT, CDR2 YYEEEE. Unmatched junction bases numbered 8, after V lost 4 bases and J lost 5 bases. DNA of the CDR3: TGTGCCAGCAGCACCGACAGGGCGGTGTATGGCTACACCTTC. This sequence encodes CASSTDRAVYGYTF.

This chain joins TRBV7-2 and TRBJ2-2, with 8 bases that match TRBD2. The CDR3 totals 16 residues. J was trimmed by 7 bases and V by 3 bases; bases with no gene match: 10. CDR1 is SGHTA and CDR2 is FQGNSA in the germline V gene. The CDR3 protein is CASSFPGGGAGGELFF. CDR3 nucleotides: TGTGCCAGCAGCTTCCCCGGGGGGGGCGCAGGCGGGGAGCTGTTTTTT. The complete variable domain, with remaining parts taken from reference TRBV7-2 and TRBJ2-2, reads GAGVSQSPSNKVTEKGKDVELRCDPISGHTALYWYRQSLGQGLEFLIYFQGNSAPDKSGLPSDRFSAERTGGSVSTLTIQRTQQEDSAVYLCASSFPGGGAGGELFFGEGSRLTVL.

This clonotype was picked up many times. V gene TRBV15 combines with J gene TRBJ2-1; D is ambiguous. The CDR3 spans 15 residues. Germline V gene lookup returns CDR1 LNHNV and CDR2 YYDKDF (reference sequence). V was pared by 0 bases and J by 3 bases, with 9 bases between. The CDR3 loop is CATSRDRNNYNEQFF. The CDR3 region has the DNA TGTGCCACCAGCAGAGATCGGAACAACTACAATGAGCAGTTCTTC. Supplemented by reference TRBV15 and TRBJ2-1, the full variable domain reads DAMVIQNPRYQVTQFGKPVTLSCSQTLNHNVMYWYQQKSSQAPKLLFHYYDKDFNNEADTPDNFQSRRPNTSFCFLDIRSPGLGDTAMYLCATSRDRNNYNEQFFGPGTRLTVL.